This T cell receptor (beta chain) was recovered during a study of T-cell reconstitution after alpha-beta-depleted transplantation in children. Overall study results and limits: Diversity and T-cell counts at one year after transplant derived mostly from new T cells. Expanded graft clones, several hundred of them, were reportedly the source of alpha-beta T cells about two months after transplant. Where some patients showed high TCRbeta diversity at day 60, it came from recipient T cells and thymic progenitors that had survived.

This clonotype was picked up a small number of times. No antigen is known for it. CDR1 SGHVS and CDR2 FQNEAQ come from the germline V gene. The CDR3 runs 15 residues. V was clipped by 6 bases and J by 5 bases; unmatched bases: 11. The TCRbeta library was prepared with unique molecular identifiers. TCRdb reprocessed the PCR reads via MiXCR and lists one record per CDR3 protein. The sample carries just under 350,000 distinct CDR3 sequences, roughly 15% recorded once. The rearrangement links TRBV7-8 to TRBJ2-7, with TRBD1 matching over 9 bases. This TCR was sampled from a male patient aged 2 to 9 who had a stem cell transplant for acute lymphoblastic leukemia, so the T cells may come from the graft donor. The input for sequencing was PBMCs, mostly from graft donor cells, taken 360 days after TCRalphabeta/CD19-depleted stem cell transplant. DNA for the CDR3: TGTGCCAGCAGACCCGACAGGGGGATAAACGACGAGCAGTACTTC. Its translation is CASRPDRGINDEQYF.